These 10 T cell receptor beta chains share one sample of origin, sequenced in a study of blood T cell repertoires in COVID-19. The method was immunoSEQ multiplex PCR; TCRdb's version includes in-frame clones alone and lacks a portion of them. The table shows about 120,000 clones, with 86% occurring only once. The sequenced sample was peripheral blood. The receptors stem from a man in his 70s who had recovered from COVID-19.

The gene calls are TRBV6-5 and TRBJ1-3; the D is unclear. V gave up 5 bases and J gave up 0 bases, with 8 bases separating them. The CDR3 runs to 14 residues. Germline V gives CDR1 MNHEY, CDR2 SVGAGI. The CDR3 DNA is TGTGCCAGCAGTCCCGGGTACTCTGGAAACACCATATATTTT. Translated, it gives CASSPGYSGNTIYF.

The V and J genes are TRBV28 and TRBJ2-2; TRBD2 aligns across 7 bases. The ends lost 2 bases at V and 1 base at J; junction bases unmatched: 1. There are 15 residues in the CDR3. The germline V gene has CDR1 MDHEN and CDR2 SYDVKM. The CDR3 region is CASSLAGENTGELFF. CDR3 DNA sequence: TGTGCCAGCAGTTTAGCGGGAGAGAACACCGGGGAGCTGTTTTTT.

The chain has TRBV18 and TRBJ2-7; 12 bases agree with TRBD2. The V gene end was trimmed by 1 base and the J gene end by 6 bases; junction bases not matched to a gene: 4. This CDR3 has 15 residues. Germline loops: CDR1 KGHSH, CDR2 LQKENI. DNA of the CDR3: TGTGCCAGCTCACCACAGGGACTAGCGGGCGGCGAGCAGTACTTC. Its protein product is CASSPQGLAGGEQYF.

This rearrangement joins TRBV5-1 to TRBJ2-7; 7 bases fit TRBD2. The germline gives CDR1 SGHRS, CDR2 YFSETQ. The junction had 2 bases not matched to a gene; V was cut back by 0 bases and J by 5 bases. The CDR3 extends over 13 amino acids. CDR3 sequence reads: CASSLGGGNEQYF. The CDR3 DNA sequence: TGCGCCAGCAGCTTGGGGGGAGGGAACGAGCAGTACTTC.

The chain carries TRBV19 and TRBJ1-5; D perhaps matches TRBD1 (6 bases). There are 14 residues in the CDR3. V lost 7 bases and J lost 3, with 13 bases in between. Per the germline V gene, CDR1 is LNHDA and CDR2 is SQIVND (reference sequence). This CDR3 reads CASTSQGTNQPQHF. CDR3 nucleotides: TGTGCCAGTACATCACAGGGTACCAATCAGCCCCAGCATTTT.

V is TRBV5-5 and J is TRBJ2-7; D perhaps matches TRBD2 (6 bases). Germline V lookup: CDR1 SGHKS, CDR2 YYEKEE (reference sequence). V shed 0 bases and J shed 5 bases, with 21 bases lying between them. This CDR3 spans 17 amino acids. The CDR3 bases are TGTGCCAGCAGCTTGGCAGCAGTTACGGAGGGCCAAAACGAGCAGTACTTC. Translation: CASSLAAVTEGQNEQYF.

The rearrangement joins TRBV5-1 to TRBJ2-7; 9 bases are shared with TRBD2. Per germline, CDR1 SGHRS and CDR2 YFSETQ. After removal of 6 bases from V and 5 bases from J, the junction contained 12 bases not matched to a gene. The CDR3 totals 15 residues. The CDR3 here is CASTTNGGRVHEQYF. For the CDR3, the DNA is TGCGCCAGCACCACCAATGGCGGGAGGGTTCACGAGCAGTACTTC.

The rearrangement uses TRBV7-6 and TRBJ2-7; 8 positions agree with TRBD2. Germline CDR1 is SGHVS and CDR2 is FNYEAQ. This CDR3 is 16 amino acids long. The trim removed 1 base at V and 3 bases at J, leaving 8 bases unmatched. The DNA of the CDR3 is TGTGCCAGCAGCTTAGTCCTGGCTAGCGGGCTCTACGAGCAGTACTTC. It is translated as CASSLVLASGLYEQYF.

This clone was counted once. This chain connects TRBV30 to TRBJ1-5; 9 bases align to TRBD1. This CDR3 is built from 18 residues. From germline, CDR1 is GTSNPN and CDR2 SVGIG (reference sequence). After removal of 1 base from V and 0 bases from J, the junction contained 10 bases not matched to a gene. The CDR3 DNA reads as TGTGCCTGGAGTGCGGGAGACAGGGGGTCCCTTAGCAATCAGCCCCAGCATTTT. Translated: CAWSAGDRGSLSNQPQHF.

V gene TRBV12-3 or TRBV12-4 combines with J gene TRBJ1-1; D not certain. The V end was cut by 3 bases, the J end by 5 bases, with 7 bases between. CDR3 length: 12 residues. DNA of the CDR3: TGTGCCAGCAGTTTCGGGGAAACTGAAGCTTTCTTT. Residues: CASSFGETEAFF.